A selection of T cell receptor beta chains follows, all from one sample in a study of cytomegalovirus exposure and HLA in healthy donors. The repertoire was sequenced with immunoSEQ multiplex PCR; TCRdb's copy has only in-frame clones and lacks some. The sample contains 35,000 to 50,000 clones, approximately 93% of which appear only once. Sequencing was carried out using PBMCs. The receptors stem from a woman aged 18-35 years in good health and CMV-seronegative. Both conserved end residues are part of each CDR3. The D gene is left open where the match is weak. Expanded clones get a size class; other rows say once, few or many, or leave the size out.

J | V | D | size | DNA | CDR3
TRBJ2-3 | TRBV6-5 | TRBD2 | . | TGTGCCAGCAGTTTCGGGATAGCGGGGGGCACAGATACGCAGTATTTT | CASSFGIAGGTDTQYF
TRBJ1-5 | TRBV12-2 | . | . | TGTGCAAGTCACGAAATCGGGTTTCAGCCCCAGCATTTT | CASHEIGFQPQHF
TRBJ2-1 | TRBV18 | . | . | TGTGCCAGCTCACATCATCCGAGAGTACTATACAATGAGCAGTTCTTC | CASSHHPRVLYNEQFF
TRBJ2-7 | TRBV6-1 | . | . | TGTGCCAGCAGTGACGGGCAGGGTGTATCAGTCTACGAGCAGTACTTC | CASSDGQGVSVYEQYF
TRBJ1-4 | TRBV5-1 | TRBD1 | . | TGCGCCAGCAGCTTGGGGGCGGGACAGCTTGAAAAACTGTTTTTT | CASSLGAGQLEKLFF
TRBJ1-4 | TRBV10-3 | . | once | TGTGCCATCAGTGAGTCTTACGGAGGCAATGAAAAACTGTTTTTT | CAISESYGGNEKLFF
TRBJ2-1 | TRBV4-2 | TRBD2 | . | TGTGCCAGCAGCCAGGGACTAGCGGAATCCTACAATGAGCAGTTCTTC | CASSQGLAESYNEQFF
TRBJ1-1 | TRBV7-2 | . | . | TGTGCCAGCGCCTGGAGGTATGGGAACACTGAAGCTTTCTTT | CASAWRYGNTEAFF
TRBJ2-7 | TRBV6-1 | . | . | TGTGCCAGCAGAACCCTGGACAAGCCCTACGAGCAGTACTTC | CASRTLDKPYEQYF
TRBJ2-2 | TRBV7-9 | . | . | TGTGCCAGCAGCTTAGGACAAGCTAATTCCGGGGAGCTGTTTTTT | CASSLGQANSGELFF
TRBJ1-1 | TRBV4-1 | . | once | TGCGCCAGCAGCCAAGGAGTCAGGGTCACGAACACTGAAGCTTTCTTT | CASSQGVRVTNTEAFF
TRBJ1-5 | TRBV7-9 | . | . | TGTGCCAGCAGCTTAGGCAGGGACAATCAGCCCCAGCATTTT | CASSLGRDNQPQHF
TRBJ1-4 | TRBV7-9 | TRBD1 | . | TGTGCCAGCAGCTTCCGGGACAGGGCTGAAAAACTGTTTTTT | CASSFRDRAEKLFF
TRBJ2-1 | TRBV13 | TRBD2 | . | TGTGCCAGCATTGGGACTAGCGGGAGTGTCTTGGGCAATGAGCAGTTCTTC | CASIGTSGSVLGNEQFF
TRBJ2-1 | TRBV11-2 | TRBD1 | once | TGTGCCAGCAGCTTTTGGGACAGGACCTTCAATGAGCAGTTCTTC | CASSFWDRTFNEQFF
TRBJ1-1 | TRBV7-8 | TRBD1 | . | TGTGCCAGCAGCCCCGGGACAGCGCGTGAAGCTTTCTTT | CASSPGTAREAFF
TRBJ2-1 | TRBV2 | TRBD2 | . | TGTGCCAGCAGTCTAGCGGGAGTGCGGTCCTACAATGAGCAGTTCTTC | CASSLAGVRSYNEQFF
TRBJ1-2 | TRBV28 | . | . | TGTGCCAGCAGTTTTTCTACTCTTAACTATGGCTACACCTTC | CASSFSTLNYGYTF
TRBJ2-5 | TRBV20-1 | . | . | TGCAGTGCTAGGGCTCTAGGGACCCAGTACTTC | CSARALGTQYF
TRBJ2-3 | TRBV5-1 | . | once | TGCGCCAGCAGCTTAACGGGTGCGGGAGATACGCAGTATTTT | CASSLTGAGDTQYF
TRBJ2-1 | TRBV7-8 | TRBD2 | . | TGTGCCAGCAGCTGGACTAGCGGTACCTACAATGAGCAGTTCTTC | CASSWTSGTYNEQFF
TRBJ2-7 | TRBV5-1 | . | . | TGCGCCAGCAGTCGAACGGGAGATTACGAGCAGTACTTC | CASSRTGDYEQYF
TRBJ1-3 | TRBV28 | TRBD1 | . | TGTGCCAGCAGTTTATGGGGACAGGCTACCTCTGGAAACACCATATATTTT | CASSLWGQATSGNTIYF
TRBJ1-3 | TRBV27 | . | once | TGTGCCAGCAGTTTATCAACTGGTTCTGGAAACACCATATATTTT | CASSLSTGSGNTIYF
TRBJ2-2 | TRBV5-1 | TRBD2 | . | TGCGCCAGCAGCCCTAGGCAGGGAGGGACCGGGGAGCTGTTTTTT | CASSPRQGGTGELFF
TRBJ1-2 | TRBV6-5 | TRBD1 | . | TGTGCCAGCAGAACGGACAGGGGGCCCCGGAATGGCTACACCTTC | CASRTDRGPRNGYTF
TRBJ1-2 | TRBV7-9 | . | . | TGTGCCAGCAGCTTAGCGGCGGGCTATGGCTACACCTTC | CASSLAAGYGYTF
TRBJ2-7 | TRBV5-4 | TRBD2 | . | TGTGCCAGCAGCTTGGCCTCACTAGCGGGTGCGCAGTACTTC | CASSLASLAGAQYF
TRBJ1-5 | TRBV19 | . | . | TGTGCCAGTAGAAACGGGGGTCAGCCCCAGCATTTT | CASRNGGQPQHF